A selection of T cell receptor beta chains follows, all from one sample in a study of ipilimumab plus nivolumab after autologous stem cell transplantation. Clones were read by immunoSEQ multiplex PCR, and TCRdb kept only the in-frame ones, dropping some. The sample records approximately 12,000 clones, 60% to 80% being singletons. Sequenced material: PBMCs, taken in a trial of ipilimumab plus nivolumab as post-transplant consolidation. These TCRs come from a male donor with multiple myeloma. Both conserved end residues are part of each CDR3. The D gene is left open where the match is weak. A clone size is listed for some rows: how often the clone was seen (once, few, many), or a class if it is expanded.

>NA|TRBV11-1|NA|TRBJ2-5
CASSLRDGSREQETQYF
TGTGCCAGCAGCTTAAGGGACGGATCGAGGGAACAAGAGACCCAGTACTTC
>TRBD2|TRBV4-1|NA|TRBJ2-7
CASSQLASGSSYEQYF
TGTGCCAGCAGCCAACTAGCGTCGGGAAGCTCCTACGAGCAGTACTTC
>TRBD1|TRBV6-1|NA|TRBJ2-3
CASRETGADTQYF
TGTGCCAGCAGAGAGACAGGGGCAGATACGCAGTATTTT
>NA|TRBV7-8|NA|TRBJ2-1
CASSLEGEINEQFF
TGTGCCAGCAGCTTAGAAGGAGAAATTAATGAGCAGTTCTTC
>NA|TRBV25-1|NA|TRBJ1-1
CASSEEGGGGYMNTEAFF
TGTGCCAGCAGTGAAGAGGGGGGGGGAGGGTATATGAACACTGAAGCTTTCTTT
>NA|TRBV19|once|TRBJ1-5
CASTDPGGQPQHF
TGTGCCAGTACCGACCCGGGGGGTCAGCCCCAGCATTTT
>NA|TRBV7-3|few|TRBJ1-3
CASSLGVGNTIYF
TGTGCCAGCAGCTTAGGGGTCGGAAACACCATATATTTT
>NA|TRBV5-6|NA|TRBJ1-3
CASKDQGSGNTIYF
TGTGCCAGCAAGGATCAAGGATCTGGAAACACCATATATTTT
>NA|TRBV11-3|NA|TRBJ2-6
CASSSRGAGANVLTF
TGTGCCAGCAGCTCCAGGGGGGCTGGGGCCAACGTCCTGACTTTC
>NA|TRBV5-4|NA|TRBJ1-2
CASSFSGTHSFYGYTF
TGTGCCAGCAGCTTCTCGGGGACACACTCTTTCTATGGCTACACCTTC
>TRBD2|TRBV5-4|few|TRBJ2-7
CASSPRLGLAGLYEQYF
TGTGCCAGCAGCCCAAGACTGGGACTAGCGGGGCTATACGAGCAGTACTTC
>NA|TRBV7-9|NA|TRBJ2-5
CASSREPIHKYF
TGTGCCAGCAGCAGGGAGCCGATTCATAAGTACTTC
>NA|TRBV6-5|few|TRBJ1-6
CASSYQRGNSPLHF
TGTGCCAGCAGTTACCAACGGGGAAATTCACCCCTCCACTTT
>NA|TRBV18|NA|TRBJ2-7
CASSLETGRGEQYF
TGTGCCAGCTCACTAGAGACAGGGAGGGGCGAGCAGTACTTC
>TRBD2|TRBV2|NA|TRBJ2-2
CASSEAPLAGVTGELFF
TGTGCCAGCAGTGAAGCCCCACTAGCGGGGGTAACCGGGGAGCTGTTTTTT
>TRBD1|TRBV6-1|NA|TRBJ2-7
CASSTSGTVTYEQYF
TGTGCCAGCAGTACCTCCGGGACAGTTACGTACGAGCAGTACTTC
>TRBD1|TRBV6-6|NA|TRBJ1-1
CASRQGGSNTEACF
TGTGCCAGCAGACAGGGGGGTTCGAACACTGAAGCTTGCTTT
>NA|TRBV4-1|NA|TRBJ1-6
CASSRLQGSDSPLHF
TGCGCCAGCAGCCGGCTACAGGGTTCAGATTCACCCCTCCACTTT
>TRBD2|TRBV9|NA|TRBJ2-1
CASSPHPAGVGSNEQFF
TGTGCCAGCAGCCCACACCCGGCGGGGGTAGGGAGCAATGAGCAGTTCTTC
>NA|TRBV6-5|NA|TRBJ1-5
CASSCGYSNQPQHF
TGTGCCAGCAGTTGCGGATATAGCAATCAGCCCCAGCATTTT
>NA|TRBV30|NA|TRBJ1-5
CAWSAGSQIYSNQPQHF
TGTGCCTGGAGTGCAGGCAGTCAAATATATAGCAATCAGCCCCAGCATTTT
>NA|TRBV28|NA|TRBJ1-6
CASILRIGSPLHF
TGTGCCAGCATACTCAGAATTGGATCACCCCTCCACTTT
>NA|TRBV2|NA|TRBJ2-4
CASSVAKNIQYF
TGTGCCAGCAGTGTAGCCAAAAACATTCAGTACTTC
>TRBD2|TRBV7-2|NA|TRBJ2-1
CASSYSLAGGPYEQFF
TGTGCCAGCAGCTACTCTCTTGCGGGGGGGCCTTATGAGCAGTTCTTC
>TRBD2|TRBV10-2|NA|TRBJ2-3
CASSEDWLAGGSDTQYF
TGCGCCAGCAGTGAGGATTGGCTAGCGGGGGGTTCAGATACGCAGTATTTT
>NA|TRBV12-5|few|TRBJ2-6
CASGLGGAGANVLTF
TGTGCTAGTGGTTTGGGGGGGGCTGGGGCCAACGTCCTGACTTTC
>TRBD2|TRBV2|NA|TRBJ2-3
CASSPPFGAGGSTDTQYF
TGTGCCAGCAGTCCCCCCTTTGGGGCGGGGGGCAGCACAGATACGCAGTATTTT
>TRBD2|TRBV10-1|NA|TRBJ2-1
CASSESSWERGFNEQFF
TGCGCCAGCAGTGAGTCCTCCTGGGAGCGGGGGTTCAATGAGCAGTTCTTC
>NA|TRBV9|NA|TRBJ1-1
CASSVGSGGNTEAFF
TGTGCCAGCAGCGTAGGGTCTGGAGGGAACACTGAAGCTTTCTTT
>NA|TRBV18|NA|TRBJ2-5
CASSPPVGVRETQYF
TGTGCCAGCTCACCACCGGTTGGGGTTCGTGAGACCCAGTACTTC
>NA|TRBV7-9|NA|TRBJ2-3
CASSPGGILGDTQYF
TGTGCCAGCAGCCCCGGAGGTATACTGGGAGATACGCAGTATTTT
>TRBD1|TRBV19|NA|TRBJ1-4
CASSPGQGWRNEKLFF
TGTGCCAGTAGTCCCGGACAGGGATGGCGTAATGAAAAACTGTTTTTT
>NA|TRBV28|NA|TRBJ1-4
CASSARDGSWVEKLFF
TGTGCCAGCAGCGCCCGGGACGGGAGTTGGGTTGAAAAACTGTTTTTT
>NA|TRBV7-2|few|TRBJ2-7
CASSLSLVPSDSYEQYF
TGTGCCAGCAGCTTAAGTCTAGTTCCCTCCGACTCCTACGAGCAGTACTTC
>TRBD1|TRBV6-6|once|TRBJ2-1
CASSYPTGGADNEQFF
TGTGCCAGCAGTTACCCTACAGGGGGTGCGGACAATGAGCAGTTCTTC
>NA|TRBV7-2|NA|TRBJ1-2
CASSLATGGYGYTF
TGTGCCAGCAGCTTAGCGACAGGAGGTTATGGCTACACCTTC
>TRBD2|TRBV9|few|TRBJ2-3
CASSSGRLTDTQYF
TGTGCCAGCAGTAGCGGGAGGCTCACAGATACGCAGTATTTT
>NA|TRBV7-8|NA|TRBJ1-6
CASRASAEGSNSPLHF
TGTGCCAGCAGAGCGTCGGCGGAAGGATCTAATTCACCCCTCCACTTT
>NA|TRBV7-9|once|TRBJ2-5
CASSPGHGETQYF
TGTGCCAGCAGCCCTGGGCATGGGGAGACCCAGTACTTC
>NA|TRBV11-2|NA|TRBJ2-3
CASSSAGLSTDTQYF
TGTGCCAGCAGCTCCGCAGGGTTAAGCACAGATACGCAGTATTTT
>NA|TRBV9|NA|TRBJ1-1
CASSVVADLNTEAFF
TGTGCCAGCAGCGTAGTGGCAGATCTTAACACTGAAGCTTTCTTT
>NA|TRBV19|NA|TRBJ1-4
CASKTAISNEKLFF
TGTGCCAGTAAAACGGCCATCTCAAATGAAAAACTGTTTTTT
>TRBD1|TRBV7-9|NA|TRBJ2-7
CASSQEGGAKVYEQYF
TGTGCCAGCAGCCAAGAAGGGGGCGCGAAGGTCTACGAGCAGTACTTC
>NA|TRBV5-6|NA|TRBJ2-3
CASSLMTPDTQYF
TGTGCCAGCAGCTTGATGACCCCAGATACGCAGTATTTT
>NA|TRBV15|NA|TRBJ1-5
CATSRDIKGAQHF
TGTGCCACCAGCAGAGATATCAAAGGGGCCCAGCATTTT
>TRBD1|TRBV27|NA|TRBJ2-7
CASSLRWQGAYEQYF
TGTGCCAGCAGTTTACGGTGGCAGGGGGCCTACGAGCAGTACTTC
>NA|TRBV28|few|TRBJ2-7
CASSTRTPPYEQYF
TGTGCCAGCAGTACCCGGACCCCGCCCTACGAGCAGTACTTC
>NA|TRBV19|NA|TRBJ2-3
CASSGYRVGDTQYF
TGTGCCAGTAGTGGTTACAGGGTGGGAGATACGCAGTATTTT
>TRBD2|TRBV5-1|once|TRBJ2-5
CASSRSGGSEETQYF
TGCGCCAGCAGCCGAAGCGGGGGGAGTGAGGAGACCCAGTACTTC
>NA|TRBV5-4|NA|TRBJ2-7
CASSLEGTNYEQYF
TGTGCCAGCAGCTTGGAGGGGACAAACTACGAGCAGTACTTC
>NA|TRBV19|large|TRBJ1-5
CASSIRQDQAYSNQPQHF
TGTGCCAGTAGTATCCGACAGGACCAGGCTTATAGCAATCAGCCCCAGCATTTT
>NA|TRBV27|NA|TRBJ1-6
CASTWRGSYNSPLHF
TGTGCCAGCACCTGGAGGGGCTCCTATAATTCACCCCTCCACTTT
>NA|TRBV27|NA|TRBJ2-7
CASSLGPSYEQYF
TGTGCCAGCAGTCTGGGGCCCTCCTACGAGCAGTACTTC
>TRBD1|TRBV11-3|NA|TRBJ2-7
CASTPGQGFSYEQYF
TGTGCCAGCACCCCGGGACAGGGGTTTTCCTACGAGCAGTACTTC
>TRBD2|TRBV4-2|once|TRBJ2-2
CASSQETSGHTGELFF
TGTGCCAGCAGCCAAGAAACTAGCGGTCACACCGGGGAGCTGTTTTTT
>NA|TRBV28|NA|TRBJ1-2
CASSLRPWAGYGYTF
TGTGCCAGCAGTTTACGACCGTGGGCTGGCTATGGCTACACCTTC
>NA|TRBV20-1|NA|TRBJ2-7
CSARARYEQYF
TGCAGTGCTAGAGCAAGGTACGAGCAGTACTTC
>NA|TRBV28|NA|TRBJ2-5
CASSLVGQQETQYF
TGTGCCAGCAGTTTAGTTGGGCAGCAAGAGACCCAGTACTTC